A single sample is the source of the 10 T cell receptor beta chains below, sequenced in a study of blood T cell repertoires in COVID-19. Only in-frame clones appear in the TCRdb table, and some are missing; sequencing was by immunoSEQ multiplex PCR. The sample carries more than 100,000 clones, roughly 88% recorded once. What was sequenced was peripheral blood. Receptors were obtained from a man aged 65 to 85 with active COVID-19.

About this clone: The junction departs from the called germline gene at one end, perhaps through a read error. The chain combines TRBV29-1 with TRBJ1-1; 7 bases line up with TRBD1. The CDR3 has 12 amino acids. Per germline, CDR1 SQVTM and CDR2 ANQGSEA. DNA for the CDR3: TGCAGCGTAGAAGACAGGGTTACTGAAGCTTTCTTT. Translation gives CSVEDRVTEAFF.

This clone has only one observation. The chain is built from TRBV5-1 and TRBJ2-7; 7 positions match TRBD1. The CDR3 totals 12 residues. With V trimmed by 3 bases and J by 6 bases, 3 bases remained unmatched. The V gene's germline CDR1 is SGHRS and CDR2 YFSETQ. Here the CDR3 DNA reads TGCGCCAGCAGCTCCGACAGGGCCGAGCAGTACTTC. Translating it yields CASSSDRAEQYF.

J is TRBJ2-7 and V is TRBV19; 11 positions match TRBD1. V trimming: 4 bases; J trimming: 6 bases; junction bases outside the gene matches: 5. Per germline, CDR1 LNHDA and CDR2 SQIVND (reference sequence). The CDR3 is 14 amino acids. CDR3 nucleotides: TGTGCCAGTAGTACTTCCGGGACAGGGGGCGAGCAGTACTTC. Translating it yields CASSTSGTGGEQYF.

The rearrangement uses TRBV24-1 and TRBJ2-5; D might be TRBD1 (6 bases). This CDR3 is 14 amino acids long. Germline CDR1 KGHDR, CDR2 SFDVKD. V lost 7 bases and J 0 bases, leaving 11 bases between the germline ends. This chain's CDR3 is CATSSRGNQETQYF. For the CDR3, the DNA is TGTGCCACCAGCTCTAGGGGGAACCAAGAGACCCAGTACTTC.

This sequence joins TRBV6-5 and TRBJ2-7; TRBD1 is a possible D gene (6 bases). Germline assignment: CDR1 MNHEY and CDR2 SVGAGI. The ends were cut back, 6 bases at V and 0 bases at J, with 9 bases in the middle. This CDR3 has 13 residues. The CDR3 spells CASSSDSSYEQYF. In DNA form, the CDR3 reads TGTGCCAGCAGCTCGGACAGCTCCTACGAGCAGTACTTC.

The gene calls are TRBV21-1 and TRBJ2-1; whether TRBD2, the table's D call, matches the DNA was not checked. TRBV21-1 is shown as a pseudogene. The CDR3 spans 18 residues. CDR3 nucleotides: TGTGCCAGCAGCAGCACCGGGACTAGCGGGGCAGGGAACAATGAGCAGTTCTTC. Its protein product is CASSSTGTSGAGNNEQFF.

This clone came up once. The chain is built from TRBV7-2 and TRBJ2-7, with D perhaps matching TRBD2 (6 bases). The germline V and J ends were trimmed by 5 bases and 1 base, with 15 bases remaining between them. Germline assignment: CDR1 SGHTA and CDR2 FQGNSA. The CDR3 has 15 amino acids. The CDR3 protein is CASSTNAGPSYEQYF. DNA for the CDR3: TGTGCCAGCAGCACAAACGCGGGACCATCCTACGAGCAGTACTTC.

This chain connects TRBV6-4 to TRBJ1-6; 10 bases agree with TRBD1. Germline V gene data show CDR1 as MRHNA and CDR2 as SNTAGT. J lost 4 bases, V lost 6 bases, and 15 bases had no gene match. The length of the CDR3 is 19 residues. CDR3 coding DNA: TGTGCCAGCAGGGGGGACAGGGGAACCCACAACTCATATAATTCACCCCTCCACTTT. Protein product: CASRGDRGTHNSYNSPLHF.

The chain uses TRBV28 and TRBJ1-2; 7 positions match TRBD1. Germline loops: CDR1 MDHEN, CDR2 SYDVKM. The CDR3 is 13 residues long. The V segment lost 8 bases and the J segment 0 bases; nucleotides outside the gene matches: 3. CDR3 sequence (DNA): TGTGCCAGCGGGACAGTAGCTAACTATGGCTACACCTTC. As protein: CASGTVANYGYTF.

V usage is TRBV5-1 and J usage is TRBJ1-3; 9 bases align to TRBD1. The CDR3 has 16 residues. The V segment lost 1 base and the J segment 2 bases; nucleotides outside the gene matches: 4. CDR1 SGHRS and CDR2 YFSETQ come from the germline V gene. The CDR3 spells CASSLSGQGTGNTIYF. CDR3 bases: TGCGCCAGCAGCTTGTCGGGACAGGGAACTGGAAACACCATATATTTT.